This T cell receptor beta chain was obtained from a study of shared clonotypes between healthy human individuals. Study-level findings and limits: Estimated richness was generally greater in naive than memory subsets. Measured sharing among donors was expected to vary with sequencing depth.

Worth noting for this clone: Its target is not known.

There were only Caucasian adults among the donors, and all lived in Nashville, Tennessee. V was clipped by 1 base and J by 7 bases; unmatched bases: 11. In germline, CDR1 is SGHNT, CDR2 YYREEE (reference sequence). This CDR3 has 17 residues. The authors loaded roughly 200 ng DNA, 27,000 or so T cell genomes, into sorted-subset replicate PCRs. The data were produced by immunoSEQ multiplex PCR, yet TCRdb's version contains in-frame clones alone and is incomplete. The sample holds under 350,000 clones, more than 75% seen once. V and J are TRBV5-4 and TRBJ2-2; 9 nucleotides line up with TRBD2. The TCR comes from a man aged 18 to 30 in good health. The sequenced sample consisted of memory CD8+ T cells sorted from blood. Subset specified: CD45RO+ cells pooled with CCR7-negative TemRA cells. CDR3 residues: CASSLTSGSSRGGELFF. In nucleotides, the CDR3 is TGTGCCAGCAGCTTGACTAGCGGGTCCTCCAGGGGCGGGGAGCTGTTTTTT.